This note documents a single TCR beta chain sequence. What it recognizes is unknown. V dropped 0 bases and J dropped 8 bases, with 9 bases sitting between them. Germline V gives CDR1 SGHRS, CDR2 YFSETQ. CDR3 length equals 12 residues. Clones were read by immunoSEQ multiplex PCR, and TCRdb kept only the in-frame ones, dropping some. Of tens of thousands of clones detected, approximately 80% appear once; the ten largest clones hold approximately 5%. These data belong to a study of a mutant IDH1 vaccine in newly diagnosed glioma. Indicated time point: week 47, end of study. Each dose delivered 300 ug of mutant IDH1 20-mer peptide subcutaneously with imiquimod. There were new WHO grade 3 or 4 astrocytomas in the donors, and these were IDH1-mutant and ATRX-lost.

The sequenced sample was PBMCs, obtained from a glioma patient whose treatment included an IDH1 peptide vaccine. This TCR was sampled from a man aged 40-49 years with glioma. The chain joins TRBV5-1 to TRBJ2-7; D perhaps matches TRBD1 (5 bases). The CDR3 protein is CASSLERQKQYF. The CDR3 region has the DNA TGCGCCAGCAGCTTGGAAAGACAGAAGCAGTACTTC. Full variable domain (remainder filled in from reference TRBV5-1 and TRBJ2-7): KAGVTQTPRYLIKTRGQQVTLSCSPISGHRSVSWYQQTPGQGLQFLFEYFSETQRNKGNFPGRFSGRQFSNSRSEMNVSTLELGDSALYLCASSLERQKQYFGPGTRLTVT.